A selection of T cell receptor beta chains follows, all from one sample in a study of type 1 regulatory T cells. In TCRdb, the reads were re-called with MiXCR into one record per CDR3 protein. This table holds 80,000 to 100,000 distinct CDR3 sequences, around 30% found once. The sequencing input was CD4+ T cells, either the whole sample or a sorted fraction (not recorded which). These receptors came from a human donor in good health. Each CDR3 is given with its conserved first and last residue. The D gene is left open where the match is weak. Size is omitted from some rows. Given values are once, few, many or a class for expanded clones.

D	V	size	J	CDR3	DNA
-	TRBV4-2	-	TRBJ2-6	CASSQESGRVVGANVLTF	TGTGCCAGCAGCCAAGAGAGTGGACGGGTCGTTGGGGCCAACGTCCTGACTTTC
-	TRBV28	-	TRBJ2-7	CASSLGRLYEQYF	TGTGCCAGCAGTTTAGGACGGCTCTACGAGCAGTACTTC
TRBD1	TRBV6-5	few	TRBJ1-2	CASSYGRDRVDTF	TGTGCCAGCAGTTACGGCCGGGACAGGGTGGACACCTTC
-	TRBV7-9	few	TRBJ2-2	CASSLLNTGELFF	TGTGCCAGCAGCTTACTAAACACCGGGGAGCTGTTTTTT
-	TRBV7-2	few	TRBJ2-1	CASSLDGALTYNEQFF	TGTGCCAGCAGCTTAGACGGAGCCCTAACCTACAATGAGCAGTTCTTC
-	TRBV20-1	few	TRBJ2-4	CSASLQGLDIQYF	TGCAGTGCTAGTCTCCAGGGGCTGGACATTCAGTACTTC
-	TRBV7-7	few	TRBJ2-2	CATSGWGTGELFF	TGTGCCACCTCAGGCTGGGGAACCGGGGAGCTGTTTTTT
-	TRBV5-1	few	TRBJ1-3	CASSLATSGNTIYF	TGCGCCAGCAGCTTAGCTACCTCTGGAAACACCATATATTTT
-	TRBV18	few	TRBJ2-5	CASSPPGKQETQYF	TGTGCCAGCTCACCCCCTGGGAAGCAAGAGACCCAGTACTTC
TRBD2	TRBV7-8	-	TRBJ2-2	CASSLRGEREGRTGELFF	TGTGCCAGCAGCCTCCGGGGAGAGCGGGAGGGCCGGACCGGGGAGCTGTTTTTT
-	TRBV6-1	-	TRBJ2-3	CASSTGITQYF	TGTGCCAGCAGCACAGGGATAACGCAGTATTTT
-	TRBV7-2	-	TRBJ1-5	CASSLSKGNQPQHF	TGTGCCAGCAGCCTCTCGAAGGGGAATCAGCCCCAGCATTTT
-	TRBV19	-	TRBJ1-2	CASSMVPLHGYTF	TGTGCCAGTAGTATGGTCCCTTTGCATGGCTACACCTTC
TRBD2	TRBV7-3	-	TRBJ2-1	CASSFSGGVEQFF	TGTGCCAGCAGCTTTTCTGGGGGGGTGGAGCAGTTCTTC
TRBD2	TRBV6-2/TRBV6-3	-	TRBJ2-1	CASSPLAGGPSGEQFF	TGTGCCAGCAGTCCGCTAGCGGGAGGGCCTTCGGGGGAGCAGTTCTTC
TRBD1	TRBV3-1	-	TRBJ2-5	CASRRTGGYQETQYF	TGTGCCAGCAGAAGGACAGGGGGTTACCAAGAGACCCAGTACTTC
TRBD2	TRBV5-6	few	TRBJ2-7	CASSLNAGGYEQYF	TGTGCCAGCAGCTTGAACGCGGGAGGATACGAGCAGTACTTC
-	TRBV7-2	many	TRBJ2-5	CASSRDQETQYF	TGTGCCAGCAGCAGAGACCAAGAGACCCAGTACTTC
-	TRBV20-1	-	TRBJ2-5	CSAIPGSEQETQYF	TGCAGTGCTATTCCGGGCAGCGAACAAGAGACCCAGTACTTC
TRBD2	TRBV6-6	few	TRBJ2-5	CASSYPAGVQETQYF	TGTGCCAGCAGTTACCCGGCGGGGGTCCAAGAGACCCAGTACTTC
TRBD1	TRBV30	-	TRBJ2-1	CAWSGQGDEQFF	TGTGCCTGGAGTGGACAGGGGGATGAGCAGTTCTTC
-	TRBV28	few	TRBJ2-2	CASSLYGPSSNTGELFF	TGTGCCAGCAGCCTGTACGGACCTAGCTCGAACACCGGGGAGCTGTTTTTT
-	TRBV10-3	-	TRBJ2-7	CAISDGTNSYEQYF	TGTGCCATCAGTGATGGGACAAACTCCTACGAGCAGTACTTC
-	TRBV20-1	few	TRBJ2-7	CSARDGGASASYEQYF	TGCAGTGCTAGAGATGGGGGGGCTAGCGCGTCCTACGAGCAGTACTTC
TRBD2	TRBV25-1	-	TRBJ2-1	CASRRPPSGSLVSEQFF	TGTGCCAGCAGACGACCGCCTAGCGGGAGCTTAGTAAGTGAGCAGTTCTTC
-	TRBV2	-	TRBJ2-5	CASSDVRGQETQYF	TGTGCCAGCAGTGATGTCAGGGGCCAAGAGACCCAGTACTTC
TRBD2	TRBV9	-	TRBJ2-7	CASSDGLAGPSYEQYF	TGTGCCAGCAGCGACGGACTAGCGGGGCCCTCCTACGAGCAGTACTTC
TRBD2	TRBV20-1	-	TRBJ2-3	CIAQGQGTLLAGGLYTQYF	TGCATTGCACAAGGCCAGGGGACCCTTCTAGCGGGAGGGCTATATACGCAGTATTTT
TRBD1	TRBV12-3/TRBV12-4	few	TRBJ2-2	CASIRTGGASTGELFF	TGTGCCAGCATTAGGACAGGGGGCGCTTCCACCGGGGAGCTGTTTTTT
-	TRBV30	few	TRBJ1-5	CAWSVFGGRGNQPQHF	TGTGCCTGGAGTGTCTTTGGGGGGCGAGGCAATCAGCCCCAGCATTTT
-	TRBV4-2	-	TRBJ1-1	CASSQDGREGNTEAFF	TGTGCCAGCAGCCAAGATGGCAGGGAGGGGAACACTGAAGCTTTCTTT
-	TRBV4-2	few	TRBJ1-1	CASSPQRQGRSEAFF	TGTGCCAGCAGCCCCCAGCGTCAGGGGCGTTCTGAAGCTTTCTTT
-	TRBV7-9	few	TRBJ1-4	CASSSRPGGEKLFF	TGTGCCAGCAGCTCCCGCCCGGGTGGTGAAAAACTGTTTTTT
-	TRBV19	-	TRBJ2-3	CASRGGATDTQYF	TGTGCCAGTAGAGGGGGAGCCACAGATACGCAGTATTTT
-	TRBV7-3	-	TRBJ2-2	CASSPPGVNTGGLFF	TGTGCCAGCAGCCCTCCGGGAGTGAACACCGGGGGGCTGTTTTTT
TRBD2	TRBV28	few	TRBJ2-5	CASSPYLAGMAKTQYF	TGTGCCAGCAGTCCTTACCTAGCGGGAATGGCGAAGACCCAGTACTTC
-	TRBV3-2	-	TRBJ2-2	CASSQEEGQGNTGELFF	TGTGCCAGCAGCCAAGAGGAGGGACAGGGGAACACCGGGGAGCTGTTTTTT
-	TRBV5-1	few	TRBJ1-2	CASSSPEGFVYGYTF	TGCGCCAGCAGCTCACCGGAAGGGTTCGTCTATGGCTACACCTTC
TRBD1	TRBV12-3/TRBV12-4	-	TRBJ1-6	CASSLGARDRNSPLHF	TGTGCCAGCAGTTTAGGTGCCCGGGACAGGAATTCACCCCTCCACTTT
-	TRBV5-1	few	TRBJ2-1	CASSPEEFGVNEQFF	TGCGCCAGCAGCCCCGAGGAGTTTGGGGTAAATGAGCAGTTCTTC
TRBD2	TRBV9	-	TRBJ2-7	CASSPRDYQGYEQYF	TGTGCCAGCAGCCCCCGGGACTACCAAGGCTACGAGCAGTACTTC
TRBD1	TRBV7-2	-	TRBJ2-7	CASSLFRQGAYEQYF	TGTGCCAGCAGCTTATTCCGACAGGGGGCCTACGAGCAGTACTTC
TRBD1	TRBV12-3/TRBV12-4	-	TRBJ2-6	CASSSETGAGANVLTF	TGTGCCAGCAGTTCGGAGACAGGGGCTGGGGCCAACGTCCTGACTTTC
-	TRBV10-3	-	TRBJ1-1	CAISGQVNTEAFF	TGTGCCATTTCGGGACAAGTGAACACTGAAGCTTTCTTT
-	TRBV2	-	TRBJ2-7	CASSSELGPYEQYF	TGTGCCAGCAGTTCCGAACTAGGGCCCTACGAGCAGTACTTC
TRBD1	TRBV6-6	-	TRBJ1-2	CASRGSGTGLGVSGYTF	TGTGCCAGCAGGGGATCCGGGACAGGATTAGGTGTGAGTGGCTACACCTTC
TRBD1	TRBV5-1	-	TRBJ2-2	CASGTVNTGELFF	TGCGCCAGCGGGACAGTCAACACCGGGGAGCTGTTTTTT
TRBD2	TRBV30	-	TRBJ2-7	CAWSVQGTSGGGEQYF	TGTGCCTGGAGTGTACAGGGGACTAGCGGAGGGGGAGAGCAGTACTTC
TRBD1	TRBV3-1	-	TRBJ1-4	CASSLRTGDDKLFF	TGTGCCAGCAGCCTACGGACAGGGGACGACAAACTGTTTTTT